The T cell receptor beta chain under discussion was sequenced for a study of T cell repertoires in cytomegalovirus infection. Background on the study: The authors used CMV epitopes that were HLA-C-restricted (recently identified) and HLA-B-restricted (well studied). Indications of both CMV infection and matching HLA type were provided by public TCR beta signatures.

With regard to this clonotype: The antigen is not known.

Via MiXCR, TCRdb re-called the reads, giving one row per CDR3 protein. Counted here are fewer than 150,000 distinct CDR3 sequences, 30% occurring once; the ten biggest clones make up roughly 40%. There are 16 residues in the CDR3. Per germline, CDR1 MNHEY and CDR2 SVGAGI. Trimming pared 0 bases from V and 9 bases from J, leaving 15 bases between. Study results and limitations: Cumulative frequency of public TCR beta families picked out carriers of CMV plus the relevant HLA. Clonotype analysis showed dominance of the ex vivo response by HLA-C-restricted CMV-specific TCR beta clonotypes.

The chain links TRBV6-5 to TRBJ1-6, with D possibly TRBD1 on 5 matching bases. This sequence was found in a human donor in good health (CMV status not recorded). Some clones in this sample may be carry-over from other donors' samples. The source material was CD8+ T cells from cultured PBMCs, sampled from culture after CMV antigen stimulation. The CDR3 nucleotides are TGTGCCAGCAGTTACTCTGGGGCCTCTCTTCTTTCACCCCTCCACTTT. It specifies CASSYSGASLLSPLHF.